These T cell receptor beta chains were read from a single sample in a study of control samples from healthy donors and cancer patients. Repertoires were generated with immunoSEQ multiplex PCR, while TCRdb's copy carries only in-frame clones and drops some. The sample has approximately 49,000 clones; roughly 85% are singletons. Sequenced input: PBMCs. The receptor set was obtained from a woman in her fifties or sixties with lung cancer. Both conserved end residues are part of each CDR3. Fields, in order: D gene, clone size, J gene, V gene, CDR3 DNA, CDR3 protein. The D gene is left open where the match is weak. Size is stated for part of the rows, as once, few or many counts, or as a class when the clone is expanded.

>.|.|TRBJ1-2|TRBV7-9
TGTGCCAGCAGCTTAGGGCAGGTTACTAACTATGGCTACACCTTC
CASSLGQVTNYGYTF
>.|.|TRBJ1-1|TRBV11-3
TGTGCCAGCACTCTATTCAGGGGATTTGACACTGAAGCTTTCTTT
CASTLFRGFDTEAFF
>.|.|TRBJ2-1|TRBV27
TGTGCCAGCAGTCCTACGGGGCGGGAGCAGTTCTTC
CASSPTGREQFF
>TRBD2|.|TRBJ2-1|TRBV9
TGTGCCAGCAGCGTAGAGGGGACTACCTACAATGAGCAGTTCTTC
CASSVEGTTYNEQFF
>TRBD1|.|TRBJ1-2|TRBV27
TGTGCCAGCAGTTTAAGAGGGGGCGAATATGGCTACACCTTC
CASSLRGGEYGYTF
>.|.|TRBJ1-4|TRBV25-1
TGTGCCAGCAGTGAATGGGGTGAAAAACTGTTTTTT
CASSEWGEKLFF
>.|.|TRBJ1-2|TRBV5-6
TGTGCCAGCAGCTTGTGGGGTTTAGACTATGGCTACACCTTC
CASSLWGLDYGYTF
>.|.|TRBJ2-5|TRBV12-3/TRBV12-4
TGTGCCAGCAGCCCAGACAGGCAAGAGACCCAGTACTTC
CASSPDRQETQYF
>.|.|TRBJ1-1|TRBV7-9
TGTGCCAGCAGCTTAGCGAGGGAGAACACTGAAGCTTTCTTT
CASSLARENTEAFF
>.|.|TRBJ1-1|TRBV4-3
TGCGCCAGCAGCCCACAGGGAGGGCTGAACACTGAAGCTTTCTTT
CASSPQGGLNTEAFF
>.|few|TRBJ1-5|TRBV20-1
TGCAGTGCTAGTCGCCAGGGAATCGATCAGCCCCAGCATTTT
CSASRQGIDQPQHF
>.|.|TRBJ1-4|TRBV29-1
TGCAGCGTGACAAGTTTCGAAAAACTGTTTTTT
CSVTSFEKLFF
>.|.|TRBJ1-6|TRBV6-6
TGTGCCAGCAGTTACCGAGGGGACTCACCCCTCCACTTT
CASSYRGDSPLHF
>.|.|TRBJ1-2|TRBV9
TGTGCCAGCAGCCCTCGGGGGGGTTTTGTTTACTATGGCTACACCTTC
CASSPRGGFVYYGYTF
>.|.|TRBJ2-7|TRBV7-2
TGTGCCAGCAGCCTCGGACGGTTGAGCTACGAGCAGTACTTC
CASSLGRLSYEQYF
>.|.|TRBJ1-6|TRBV12-3/TRBV12-4
TGTGCCAGCAAGGAGAGGAACTCACCCCTCCACTTT
CASKERNSPLHF
>.|.|TRBJ1-4|TRBV12-5
TGTGCTAGTGGTGGAGGGGGAACTAATGAAAAACTGTTTTTT
CASGGGGTNEKLFF